These 17 T cell receptor beta chains came from one sample sequenced in a study of PD-L1 blockade in urothelial cancer. Clones were read by immunoSEQ multiplex PCR, and TCRdb kept only the in-frame ones, dropping some. In the table there are more than 90,000 clones, over 80% of which are singletons. Time point of the sample: peripheral blood 6 weeks after treatment start. The starting material was PBMCs, obtained around atezolizumab (anti-PD-L1) treatment. These receptors were obtained from a man in his 70s with urothelial cancer.

This chain connects TRBV13 to TRBJ2-7; D is uncertain. This CDR3 spans 13 amino acids. Germline V gene lookup returns CDR1 PRHDT and CDR2 FYEKMQ (reference sequence). The V gene lost 1 base and the J gene lost 0 bases, with 4 bases spanning the gap. CDR3 in amino acids: CASSLASSYEQYF. In nucleotides, the CDR3 is TGTGCCAGCAGCTTAGCCTCCTCCTACGAGCAGTACTTC.

This chain connects TRBV7-3 to TRBJ2-1, with D unclear. The germline V gene encodes CDR1 SGHTA and CDR2 FQGTGA. V was trimmed by 1 base and J by 8 bases, leaving 24 bases between them. The length of the CDR3 is 18 residues. In nucleotides, the CDR3 is TGTGCCAGCAGCTTAAACTTGGCGGATGAAGTTGCGGCCGATGAGCAGTTCTTC. Its translation: CASSLNLADEVAADEQFF.

This chain links TRBV7-3 with TRBJ2-1; possible D gene TRBD2, 6 bases. V lost 0 bases to trimming and J lost 4 bases, with 10 bases between them. CDR3 length: 15 amino acids. Germline CDR1 is SGHTA and CDR2 is FQGTGA. Here the CDR3 DNA reads TGTGCCAGCAGCTTAACGGGGGGTGGGTACAATGAGCAGTTCTTC. Its translation is CASSLTGGGYNEQFF.

J is TRBJ2-7 and V is TRBV6-6; weak D call: TRBD1 (5 bases). This CDR3 contains 14 residues. Trimming stripped 2 bases from V and 1 base from J, with 9 bases between. Germline V gene lookup returns CDR1 MNHNY and CDR2 SVGAGI (reference sequence). CDR3 bases: TGTGCCAGCAGTTACCAGGGAAGTTCCTACGAGCAGTACTTC. This codes for CASSYQGSSYEQYF.

The chain carries TRBV6-5 and TRBJ2-1, with 8 positions matching TRBD2. In germline, CDR1 is MNHEY, CDR2 SVGAGI. This CDR3 is built from 15 residues. Trimming took 2 bases from V and 2 from J; bases not matched to a gene: 2. DNA of the CDR3: TGTGCCAGCAGTTACGGGCGGGAGGCCTACAATGAGCAGTTCTTC. Translated: CASSYGREAYNEQFF.

This clone was counted a few times. This sequence joins TRBV4-3 and TRBJ2-3, with TRBD2 identical over 13 bases. Germline values: CDR1 LGHNA, CDR2 YSLEER. This CDR3 is built from 16 residues. V lost 0 bases and J lost 8; bases outside the gene matches: 5. CDR3 sequence reads: CASSQDELAGGGTQYF. The CDR3 region has the DNA TGCGCCAGCAGCCAAGATGAACTAGCGGGAGGGGGTACGCAGTATTTT.

The chain combines TRBV6-1 with TRBJ2-5, with D possibly matching TRBD1 (5 bases). The CDR3 is 14 amino acids. Looked up from germline, CDR1 is MNHNS and CDR2 is SASEGT. V lost 6 bases and J 2 bases, leaving 13 bases between the germline ends. For the CDR3, the DNA is TGTGCCAGCAGGCAAACAGGCGATCAAGAGACCCAGTACTTC. Its protein product is CASRQTGDQETQYF.

The chain couples TRBV5-6 to TRBJ2-5; D uncertain. The CDR3 runs to 14 residues. Trimming took 6 bases from V and 2 from J, leaving 14 bases between them. Germline V lookup: CDR1 SGHDT, CDR2 YYEEEE. The CDR3 DNA reads as TGTGCCAGCACCCCCCTCAACTTTCAAGAGACCCAGTACTTC. It codes for CASTPLNFQETQYF.

In this sample, this clone turned up a few times. The V and J genes are TRBV30 and TRBJ1-1, with D hard to call. The CDR3 covers 13 residues. V lost 3 bases and J 3 bases, leaving 11 bases between the germline ends. Germline loops: CDR1 GTSNPN, CDR2 SVGIG (reference sequence). CDR3 region: CAWRTTRDTEAFF. Here the CDR3 DNA reads TGTGCCTGGAGGACTACTCGCGACACTGAAGCTTTCTTT. Supplemented by reference TRBV30 and TRBJ1-1, the full variable domain reads SQTIHQWPATLVQPVGSPLSLECTVEGTSNPNLYWYRQAAGRGLQLLFYSVGIGQISSEVPQNLSASRPQDRQFILSSKKLLLSDSGFYLCAWRTTRDTEAFFGQGTRLTVV.

This chain joins TRBV6-5 and TRBJ2-7, with D possibly TRBD2 on 6 matching bases. CDR1 and CDR2 from the germline V gene are MNHEY and SVGAGI. The CDR3 has 13 residues. Trimming left V 5 bases short and J 2 bases short, with 10 bases between. CDR3 DNA sequence: TGTGCCAGCAGTCAAGGCGGGACCTACGAGCAGTACTTC. This encodes CASSQGGTYEQYF.

The chain couples TRBV11-2 to TRBJ2-2; 7 bases are a match to TRBD1. Germline V lookup: CDR1 SGHAT, CDR2 FQNNGV. The CDR3 spans 15 residues. After removal of 3 bases from V and 0 bases from J, the junction contained 1 base not matched to a gene. DNA of the CDR3: TGTGCCAGCAGCTTCGACAGGGCGAACACCGGGGAGCTGTTTTTT. It is translated as CASSFDRANTGELFF.

The CDR3 sequence is CASSQAPTGADEKLFF. CDR3 sequence (DNA): TGCGCCAGCAGCCAAGCCCCGACAGGGGCCGATGAAAAACTGTTTTTT. V and J are TRBV4-1 and TRBJ1-4, with 8 nucleotides matching TRBD1. After removal of 1 base from V and 6 bases from J, the junction contained 7 bases not matched to a gene. The CDR3 has 16 amino acids. Germline CDR1 is MGHRA and CDR2 is YSYEKL.

The V gene is TRBV11-1, the J gene TRBJ2-1; the match to TRBD2 covers 13 bases. Germline CDR1 and CDR2: SGHAT and FQDESV (reference sequence). V was clipped by 5 bases and J by 8 bases; unmatched bases: 6. This CDR3 has 15 amino acids. CDR3: CASSMGLAGNDEQFF. CDR3 nucleotides: TGTGCCAGCAGCATGGGACTAGCGGGAAACGATGAGCAGTTCTTC.

The chain employs TRBV4-1 and TRBJ2-1; TRBD2 matches 12 bases. The CDR3 sequence is 17 residues long. After removal of 0 bases from V and 10 bases from J, the junction contained 10 bases not matched to a gene. CDR1 is MGHRA and CDR2 is YSYEKL in the germline V gene. The CDR3 sequence is CASSQERASGRAREQFF. In DNA, the CDR3 is TGCGCCAGCAGCCAAGAACGGGCTAGCGGGAGGGCCAGAGAGCAGTTCTTC.

The chain joins TRBV7-2 to TRBJ2-4, with TRBD2 identical over 8 bases. CDR3 length equals 14 residues. V was pared by 6 bases and J by 7 bases, with 8 bases of the junction left unmatched. Germline V gives CDR1 SGHTA, CDR2 FQGNSA. The chain's CDR3 is CASSQTSAHNIQYF. CDR3 bases: TGTGCCAGCAGTCAGACTAGCGCTCATAACATTCAGTACTTC.

The chain employs TRBV19 and TRBJ1-2; D is unclear. This CDR3 region has 12 residues. CDR1 is LNHDA and CDR2 is SQIVND in the germline V gene (reference sequence). Trimming removed 2 bases at V and 6 bases at J, with 7 bases between. The CDR3 DNA is TGTGCCAGTAGTATATCCGGGGATGGCTACACCTTC. This sequence encodes CASSISGDGYTF.

J is TRBJ1-1 and V is TRBV5-4; 11 nucleotides align to TRBD1. Germline V lookup: CDR1 SGHNT, CDR2 YYREEE (reference sequence). The CDR3 sequence is 14 residues long. After removal of 4 bases from V and 5 bases from J, the junction contained 4 bases not matched to a gene. The CDR3 DNA sequence: TGTGCCAGCAGCAAGGGACAGGGGGGTACTGAAGCTTTCTTT. Encoded protein: CASSKGQGGTEAFF. Full variable domain (rest looked up from reference TRBV5-4 and TRBJ1-1): ETGVTQSPTHLIKTRGQQVTLRCSSQSGHNTVSWYQQALGQGPQFIFQYYREEENGRGNFPPRFSGLQFPNYSSELNVNALELDDSALYLCASSKGQGGTEAFFGQGTRLTVV.